This T cell receptor (beta chain) is from a study of metastatic and nonmetastatic thyroid tumors. As for the study in general: For malignant and benign thyroid patients, tumor or nodule tissue and blood were the sources whose repertoires were compared.

There are many counts of this clone. Nobody among the patients had been given any treatment before thyroid surgery. Germline V gene lookup returns CDR1 DFQATT and CDR2 SNEGSKA (reference sequence). This CDR3 comprises 11 residues. Deletions cut 5 bases from V and 7 bases from J, with 11 bases between. In the authors' workflow: Researchers built a distant-metastasis classifier for papillary thyroid cancer that drew on CDR3 differences across clinicopathological groups. TCRdb reprocessed the PCR reads via MiXCR. What appears here as the V and J calls and clone size reflects TCRdb's work, not the paper's. This table holds approximately 28,000 clones, over 15% found once.

The chain is built from TRBV20-1 and TRBJ1-1; D not certain. The sequence was obtained from a male donor with papillary thyroid cancer or a benign thyroid nodule (not recorded which). Some clones in this sample may be carry-over from other donors' samples. The sample comprised blood. The CDR3 nucleotides read TGCAGTGCTCTGAGCGGCGGTGAAGCTTTCTTT. This translates into CSALSGGEAFF.